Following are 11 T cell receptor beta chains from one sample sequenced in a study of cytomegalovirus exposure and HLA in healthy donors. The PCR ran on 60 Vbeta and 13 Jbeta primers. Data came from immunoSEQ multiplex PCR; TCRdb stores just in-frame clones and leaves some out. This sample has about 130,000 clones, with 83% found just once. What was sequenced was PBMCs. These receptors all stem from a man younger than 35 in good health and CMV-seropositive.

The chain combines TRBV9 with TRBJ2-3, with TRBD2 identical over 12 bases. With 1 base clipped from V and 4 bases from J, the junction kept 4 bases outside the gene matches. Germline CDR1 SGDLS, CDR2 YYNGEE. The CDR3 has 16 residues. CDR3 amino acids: CASSVLAGGLADTQYF. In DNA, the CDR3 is TGTGCCAGCAGCGTACTAGCGGGGGGGCTGGCAGATACGCAGTATTTT.

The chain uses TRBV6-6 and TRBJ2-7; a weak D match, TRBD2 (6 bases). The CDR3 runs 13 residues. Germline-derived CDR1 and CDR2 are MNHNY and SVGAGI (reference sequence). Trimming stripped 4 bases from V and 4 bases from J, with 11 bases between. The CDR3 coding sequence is TGTGCCAGCAGTTCGGGAGCCCTATACGAGCAGTACTTC. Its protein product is CASSSGALYEQYF.

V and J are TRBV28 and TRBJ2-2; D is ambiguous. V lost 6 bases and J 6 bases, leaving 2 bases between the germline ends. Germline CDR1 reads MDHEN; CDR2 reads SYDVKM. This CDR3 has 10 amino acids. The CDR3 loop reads CASSSGELFF. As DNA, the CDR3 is TGTGCCAGCAGCTCCGGGGAGCTGTTTTTT.

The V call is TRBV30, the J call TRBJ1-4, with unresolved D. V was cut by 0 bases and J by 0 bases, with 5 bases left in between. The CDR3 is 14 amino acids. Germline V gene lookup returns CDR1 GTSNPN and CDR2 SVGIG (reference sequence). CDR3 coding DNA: TGTGCCTGGAGTGTGAGTGCAACTAATGAAAAACTGTTTTTT. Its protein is CAWSVSATNEKLFF. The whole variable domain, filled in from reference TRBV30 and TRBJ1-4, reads SQTIHQWPATLVQPVGSPLSLECTVEGTSNPNLYWYRQAAGRGLQLLFYSVGIGQISSEVPQNLSASRPQDRQFILSSKKLLLSDSGFYLCAWSVSATNEKLFFGSGTQLSVL.

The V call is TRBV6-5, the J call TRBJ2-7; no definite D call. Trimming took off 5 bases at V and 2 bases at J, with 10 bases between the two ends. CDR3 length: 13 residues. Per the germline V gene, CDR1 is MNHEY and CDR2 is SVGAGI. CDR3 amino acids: CASSEYNTYEQYF. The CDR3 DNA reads TGTGCCAGCAGTGAATATAACACCTACGAGCAGTACTTC.

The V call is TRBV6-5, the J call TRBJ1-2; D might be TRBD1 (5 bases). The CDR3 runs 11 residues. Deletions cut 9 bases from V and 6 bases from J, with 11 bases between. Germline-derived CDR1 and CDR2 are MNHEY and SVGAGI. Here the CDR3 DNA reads TGTGCCAGTCGGGGGGGAGATGGCTACACCTTC. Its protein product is CASRGGDGYTF.

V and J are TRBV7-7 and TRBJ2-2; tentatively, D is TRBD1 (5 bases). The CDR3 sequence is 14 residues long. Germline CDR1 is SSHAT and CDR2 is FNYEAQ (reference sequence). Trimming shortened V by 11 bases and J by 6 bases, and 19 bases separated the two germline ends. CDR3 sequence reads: CAPNGQGRSGELFF. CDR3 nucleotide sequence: TGTGCCCCCAATGGGCAGGGAAGGTCCGGGGAGCTGTTTTTT.

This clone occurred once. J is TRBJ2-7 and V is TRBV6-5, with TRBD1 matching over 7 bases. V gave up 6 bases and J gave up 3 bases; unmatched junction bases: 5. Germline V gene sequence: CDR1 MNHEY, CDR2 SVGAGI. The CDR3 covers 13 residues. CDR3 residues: CASRYGQDYEQYF. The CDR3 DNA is TGTGCCAGCAGGTACGGACAGGACTACGAGCAGTACTTC.

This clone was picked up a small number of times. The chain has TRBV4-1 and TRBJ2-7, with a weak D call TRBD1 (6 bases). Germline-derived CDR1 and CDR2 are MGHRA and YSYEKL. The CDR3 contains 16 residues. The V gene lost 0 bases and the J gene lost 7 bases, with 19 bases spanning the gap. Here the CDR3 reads CASSQDSGRGGGEQYF. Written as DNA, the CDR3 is TGCGCCAGCAGCCAAGATTCTGGCAGGGGTGGGGGAGAGCAGTACTTC.

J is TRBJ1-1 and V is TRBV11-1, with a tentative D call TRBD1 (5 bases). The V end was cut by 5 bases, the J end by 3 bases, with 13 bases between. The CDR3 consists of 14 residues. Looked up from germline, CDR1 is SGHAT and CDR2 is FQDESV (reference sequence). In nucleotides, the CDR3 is TGTGCCAGCAGCGCGGGACGGATTTACACTGAAGCTTTCTTT. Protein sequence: CASSAGRIYTEAFF. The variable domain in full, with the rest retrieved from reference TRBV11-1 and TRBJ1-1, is EAEVAQSPRYKITEKSQAVAFWCDPISGHATLYWYRQILGQGPELLVQFQDESVVDDSQLPKDRFSAERLKGVDSTLKIQPAELGDSAMYLCASSAGRIYTEAFFGQGTRLTVV.

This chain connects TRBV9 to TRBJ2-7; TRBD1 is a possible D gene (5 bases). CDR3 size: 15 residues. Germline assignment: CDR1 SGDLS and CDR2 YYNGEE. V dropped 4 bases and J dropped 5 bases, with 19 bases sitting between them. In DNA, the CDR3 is TGTGCCAGCAGCCCTGTGGTAGGGGTGATGAACGAGCAGTACTTC. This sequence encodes CASSPVVGVMNEQYF. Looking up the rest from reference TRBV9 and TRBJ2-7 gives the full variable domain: DSGVTQTPKHLITATGQRVTLRCSPRSGDLSVYWYQQSLDQGLQFLIQYYNGEERAKGNILERFSAQQFPDLHSELNLSSLELGDSALYFCASSPVVGVMNEQYFGPGTRLTVT.